The 22 T cell receptor beta chains in this list originate from one sample, sequenced in a study of vaccination and CD4 T cells after COVID-19 (dated by TCRdb to 2022 to 2024). Library construction relied on PCR. The run used an Illumina iSeq 100. DNA from cultured CD4+ T cells was subjected to TCR sequencing with the Oncomine TCR Beta short-read assay at the Johns Hopkins FTIC core. TCRdb reprocessed the public reads (quality trimming at Q25 with fastp, clone calling with MiXCR) and kept in-frame beta chains. Every entry covers one CDR3 protein and lists the most common genes and DNA from its rows. The sample records 14,000 or so distinct CDR3 sequences, roughly 21% of which are singletons. The top ten constitute roughly 15% of the sample. According to the study, the label for this sample's treatment or condition signals: approximately nine-day PBMC culture with coronavirus spike peptide pools or control peptides (ViraFEST assay).

The antigens for these receptors are not known. The material sequenced was cultured CD4+ T cells from blood. The receptors stem from a human donor with COVID-19.

This chain connects TRBV27 to TRBJ2-3; 7 bases fit TRBD1. The V and J ends lost 10 bases and 4 bases, in that order; junction bases with no gene match: 14. The CDR3 loop spans 15 amino acids. In germline, CDR1 is MNHEY, CDR2 SMNVEV (reference sequence). DNA for the CDR3: TGTGCCATTGCCCCAACAGGGGACGGCTCAGATACGCAGTATTTT. As protein: CAIAPTGDGSDTQYF.

This chain links TRBV7-2 with TRBJ2-7; possibly TRBD1 or TRBD2 for D (7 bases each). Per germline, CDR1 SGHTA and CDR2 FQGNSA. CDR3 length: 18 residues. V lost 4 bases to trimming and J lost 6 bases, with 28 bases between them. The CDR3 region is CASSSRGRVDREGLEQYF. The CDR3 region has the DNA TGTGCCAGCAGCTCGCGGGGGCGTGTCGACAGGGAGGGGCTCGAGCAGTACTTC. The variable domain in full, completed from reference TRBV7-2 and TRBJ2-7, reads GAGVSQSPSNKVTEKGKDVELRCDPISGHTALYWYRQSLGQGLEFLIYFQGNSAPDKSGLPSDRFSAERTGGSVSTLTIQRTQQEDSAVYLCASSSRGRVDREGLEQYFGPGTRLTVT.

The V call is TRBV2, the J call TRBJ2-3; a possible D gene is TRBD1 (5 bases). The germline V and J ends were trimmed by 9 bases and 2 bases, with 15 bases remaining between them. Germline V gives CDR1 SNHLY, CDR2 FYNNEI. The CDR3 consists of 14 residues. CDR3 region: CASSSDRITDTQYF. DNA of the CDR3: TGTGCCAGTTCAAGTGACAGAATCACAGATACGCAGTATTTT.

This clonotype was detected a few times. V is TRBV28 and J is TRBJ2-5; tentatively, D is TRBD2 (5 bases). This CDR3 spans 13 amino acids. CDR1 and CDR2 from the germline V gene are MDHEN and SYDVKM. V was shortened by 3 bases and J by 0 bases, with 5 bases between the two germline ends. The CDR3 protein is CASSFGDQETQYF. CDR3 in DNA: TGTGCCAGCAGTTTCGGGGACCAAGAGACCCAGTACTTC.

This clonotype was seen once. The gene calls are TRBV9 and TRBJ1-1; no reliable D call. Per the germline V gene, CDR1 is SGDLS and CDR2 is YYNGEE. The CDR3 loop spans 14 amino acids. Deletions cut 0 bases from V and 2 bases from J, with 8 bases between. CDR3 sequence reads: CASSVDGFNTEAFF. Written as DNA, the CDR3 is TGTGCCAGCAGCGTAGACGGCTTTAACACTGAAGCTTTCTTT.

The V and J genes are TRBV2 and TRBJ1-5; a weak D match, TRBD1 (6 bases). V gave up 6 bases and J gave up 4 bases, with 10 bases separating them. The CDR3 has 13 residues. CDR1 and CDR2 from the germline V gene are SNHLY and FYNNEI. CDR3: CASRAGVNQPQHF. The CDR3 nucleotides read TGTGCCAGCAGGGCAGGGGTGAATCAGCCCCAGCATTTT.

The rearrangement joins TRBV28 to TRBJ1-1; D remains ambiguous. The CDR3 extends over 12 amino acids. Germline CDR1 is MDHEN and CDR2 is SYDVKM. V lost 1 base to trimming and J lost 3 bases, with 3 bases between them. CDR3 region: CASSLSYTEAFF. The CDR3 DNA is TGTGCCAGCAGTTTATCCTACACTGAAGCTTTCTTT.

Within the sample, this clonotype is medium-sized. The gene calls are TRBV6-2 or TRBV6-3 and TRBJ2-3, with a weak D call TRBD2 (6 bases). This CDR3 contains 14 residues. Germline CDR1 reads MNHEY; CDR2 reads SVGEGT. The DNA of the CDR3 is TGTGCGGCGGGGCGGGGACCTAGCACAGATACGCAGTATTTT. This sequence encodes CAAGRGPSTDTQYF.

This clonotype came up a few times. V and J are TRBV6-5 and TRBJ2-7; 10 bases are a match to TRBD1. From germline, CDR1 is MNHEY and CDR2 SVGAGI. There are 14 residues in the CDR3. Trimming removed 0 bases from V and 5 bases from J; junction bases left unmatched: 1. CDR3 sequence reads: CASSYSGTGDEQYF. The CDR3 nucleotides are TGTGCCAGCAGTTACTCGGGGACAGGGGACGAGCAGTACTTC.

The chain uses TRBV12-3 or TRBV12-4 and TRBJ1-2, with D perhaps matching TRBD1 (6 bases). With 5 bases removed from V and 4 bases from J, the gap between germline ends came to 14 bases. The CDR3 has 14 residues. Here the CDR3 DNA reads TGTGCCAGCAGTCCCCGGGGGGCGGGCTATGGCTACACCTTC. This encodes CASSPRGAGYGYTF.

The sample holds a few counts of this clonotype. V and J are TRBV15 and TRBJ1-1, with 7 positions matching TRBD1. Germline V gene lookup returns CDR1 LNHNV and CDR2 YYDKDF (reference sequence). V lost 2 bases to trimming and J lost 1 base; unmatched junction nucleotides: 1. The CDR3 has 14 residues. The DNA of the CDR3 is TGTGCCACCAGCAGAAACAGGGGGAACACTGAAGCTTTCTTT. It codes for CATSRNRGNTEAFF. Together with reference TRBV15 and TRBJ1-1, the CDR3 gives the full variable domain: DAMVIQNPRYQVTQFGKPVTLSCSQTLNHNVMYWYQQKSSQAPKLLFHYYDKDFNNEADTPDNFQSRRPNTSFCFLDIRSPGLGDTAMYLCATSRNRGNTEAFFGQGTRLTVV.

CDR3 loop: CASRPTGRGQDQPQHF. The CDR3 nucleotides read TGTGCCAGCAGGCCTACGGGACGGGGCCAAGATCAGCCCCAGCATTTT. The V call is TRBV6-1, the J call TRBJ1-5; TRBD1 is a possible D gene (5 bases). Trimming pared 6 bases from V and 5 bases from J, leaving 20 bases between. Germline loops: CDR1 MNHNS, CDR2 SASEGT. The CDR3 extends over 16 amino acids.

By share, this clonotype ranks as medium-sized (0.01 to 0.1%). The chain couples TRBV7-6 to TRBJ1-5, with TRBD1 matching over 9 bases. The germline CDR1 and CDR2 sequences are SGHVS and FNYEAQ. This CDR3 region has 14 residues. Germline trimming cut 0 bases from V and 6 bases from J; bases unmatched to any gene: 0. In DNA form, the CDR3 reads TGTGCCAGCAGCTTAGCGGGACAGGGTCAGCCCCAGCATTTT. This codes for CASSLAGQGQPQHF.

The gene calls are TRBV7-2 and TRBJ1-6, with TRBD1 matching 7 bases. Germline CDR1 and CDR2: SGHTA and FQGNSA. The CDR3 consists of 16 residues. J gave up 6 bases and V 5 bases, and 10 bases lay outside the gene matches. The CDR3 here is CASSGGTVSTNSPLHF. The CDR3 DNA is TGTGCCAGCAGCGGGGGGACAGTATCGACTAATTCACCCCTCCACTTT.

The rearrangement uses TRBV7-3 and TRBJ2-1; 7 bases agree with TRBD2. The CDR3 loop spans 15 amino acids. With 5 bases clipped from V and 7 bases from J, the junction kept 11 bases outside the gene matches. Germline V gene lookup returns CDR1 SGHTA and CDR2 FQGTGA. CDR3 DNA sequence: TGTGCCAGCAGCCCCCAACCTAGCGGCGGGAATGAGCAGTTCTTC. Translating gives CASSPQPSGGNEQFF.

This clonotype was detected only a few times. The chain is built from TRBV27 and TRBJ1-5; D is possibly TRBD1 (6 bases). Germline-derived CDR1 and CDR2 are MNHEY and SMNVEV (reference sequence). V was pared by 3 bases and J by 2 bases, with 14 bases between. The length of the CDR3 is 16 residues. CDR3 coding DNA: TGTGCCAGCAGTTTTGAAGGAAACAGGGGCAATCAGCCCCAGCATTTT. As protein: CASSFEGNRGNQPQHF.

The chain couples TRBV5-1 to TRBJ1-4; D not resolved. CDR3 length equals 14 residues. Trimming took 4 bases from V and 0 from J, leaving 7 bases between them. CDR1 is SGHRS and CDR2 is YFSETQ in the germline V gene. The CDR3: CASSKGSTNEKLFF. As DNA, the CDR3 is TGCGCCAGCAGCAAGGGTTCAACTAATGAAAAACTGTTTTTT.

This clonotype is classed as medium-sized (0.01 to 0.1%). The chain has TRBV6-1 and TRBJ1-1; D not resolved. Germline V lookup: CDR1 MNHNS, CDR2 SASEGT. The CDR3 is made up of 13 amino acids. Trimming took 8 bases from V and 7 from J, leaving 17 bases between them. CDR3 in DNA: TGTGCCAGCTTGTTGATTAGATCCTTTGAAGCTTTCTTT. This codes for CASLLIRSFEAFF.

V usage is TRBV4-1 and J usage is TRBJ2-2; 10 bases line up with TRBD2. The trim removed 3 bases at V and 0 bases at J, leaving 1 base unmatched. The CDR3 spans 16 residues. CDR1 is MGHRA, CDR2 YSYEKL, per germline. DNA of the CDR3: TGCGCCAGCAGCCAGACTAGCGGGTCGAACACCGGGGAGCTGTTTTTT. Its translation is CASSQTSGSNTGELFF.

The chain has TRBV29-1 and TRBJ2-7; D call uncertain. Trimming removed 6 bases from V and 7 bases from J, with 19 bases in between. The germline V gene has CDR1 SQVTM and CDR2 ANQGSEA. The CDR3 loop spans 13 amino acids. CDR3 residues: CSVIGVGVWEQYF. CDR3 DNA: TGCAGCGTGATTGGGGTTGGGGTTTGGGAGCAGTACTTC.

By share of the sample, this clonotype is medium-sized. This rearrangement joins TRBV6-2 or TRBV6-3 to TRBJ1-2; 10 bases are shared with TRBD1. Trimming cost V 6 bases and J 3 bases; bases outside gene matches: 7. Germline-derived CDR1 and CDR2 are MNHEY and SVGEGT. This CDR3 comprises 15 residues. The CDR3 region has the DNA TGTGCCAGCAGAGTTATTGGACAGGGGGACTATGGCTACACCTTC. Residues: CASRVIGQGDYGYTF.

This clonotype counts as medium-sized. The V gene is TRBV15, the J gene TRBJ1-5, with D tentatively TRBD1 (5 bases). Germline CDR1 reads LNHNV; CDR2 reads YYDKDF (reference sequence). This CDR3 is built from 15 residues. The ends were cut back, 1 base at V and 7 bases at J, with 14 bases in the middle. CDR3 sequence reads: CATSRVGAAVQPQHF. CDR3 in DNA: TGTGCCACCAGCAGAGTTGGGGCGGCGGTGCAGCCCCAGCATTTT.